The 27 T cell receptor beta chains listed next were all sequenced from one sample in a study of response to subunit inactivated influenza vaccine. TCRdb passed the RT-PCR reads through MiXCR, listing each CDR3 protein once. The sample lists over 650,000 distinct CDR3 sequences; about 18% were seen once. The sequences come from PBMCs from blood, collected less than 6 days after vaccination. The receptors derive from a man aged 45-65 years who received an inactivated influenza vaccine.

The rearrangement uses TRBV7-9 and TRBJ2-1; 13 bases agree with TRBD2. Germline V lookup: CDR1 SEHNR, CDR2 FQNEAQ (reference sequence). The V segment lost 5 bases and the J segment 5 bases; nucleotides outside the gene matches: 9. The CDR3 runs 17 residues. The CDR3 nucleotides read TGTGCCAGCAGCATAAGGACTAGCGGGAGCGTCAACAATGAGCAGTTCTTC. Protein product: CASSIRTSGSVNNEQFF.

The CDR3 coding sequence is TGTGCCAGCAGCTTAGCCCGAGGGGGCGGGACAGATACGCAGTATTTT. Its translation: CASSLARGGGTDTQYF. The chain couples TRBV7-8 to TRBJ2-3, with 7 bases matching TRBD1. Germline trimming cut 0 bases from V and 3 bases from J; bases unmatched to any gene: 6. The CDR3 extends over 16 amino acids. CDR1 SGHVS and CDR2 FQNEAQ come from the germline V gene.

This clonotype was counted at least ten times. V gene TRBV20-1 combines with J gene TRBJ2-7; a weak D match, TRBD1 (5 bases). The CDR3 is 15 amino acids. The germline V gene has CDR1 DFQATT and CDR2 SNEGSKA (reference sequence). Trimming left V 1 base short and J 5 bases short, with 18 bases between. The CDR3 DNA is TGCAGTGCTAGAGTTCTGGGGCAGGGATCAGACGAGCAGTACTTC. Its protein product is CSARVLGQGSDEQYF.

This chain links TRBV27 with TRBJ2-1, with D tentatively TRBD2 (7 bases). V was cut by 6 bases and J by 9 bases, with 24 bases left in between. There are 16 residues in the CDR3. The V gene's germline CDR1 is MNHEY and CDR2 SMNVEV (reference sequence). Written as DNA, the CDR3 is TGTGCCAGCAGCCTATTCGCCGTAGGGGGGGCGGGTGAGCAGTTCTTC. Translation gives CASSLFAVGGAGEQFF.

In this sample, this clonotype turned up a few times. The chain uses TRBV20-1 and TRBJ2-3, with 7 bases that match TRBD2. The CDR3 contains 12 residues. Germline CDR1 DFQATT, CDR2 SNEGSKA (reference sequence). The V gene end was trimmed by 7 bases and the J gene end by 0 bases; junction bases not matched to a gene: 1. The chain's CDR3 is CSGGGSTDTQYF. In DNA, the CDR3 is TGCAGTGGGGGGGGAAGCACAGATACGCAGTATTTT.

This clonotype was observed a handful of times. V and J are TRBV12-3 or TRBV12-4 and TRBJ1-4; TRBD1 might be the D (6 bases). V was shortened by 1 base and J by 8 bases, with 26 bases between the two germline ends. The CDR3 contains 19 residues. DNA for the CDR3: TGTGCCAGCAGTTTAGTCCGGGGCAGGGGCAGGTTACGGAACGAAAAACTGTTTTTT. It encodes CASSLVRGRGRLRNEKLFF.

The CDR3, as DNA: TGCAGCGTTGAAGAGGTACGCGGAGCTTTCTTT. Protein product: CSVEEVRGAFF. The chain is built from TRBV29-1 and TRBJ1-1, with no clear D. This CDR3 is built from 11 residues. Germline lookup yields CDR1 SQVTM and CDR2 ANQGSEA. Trimming removed 0 bases at V and 10 bases at J, with 9 bases between. The full variable domain, its missing parts supplied by reference TRBV29-1 and TRBJ1-1, is SAVISQKPSRDICQRGTSLTIQCQVDSQVTMMFWYRQQPGQSLTLIATANQGSEATYESGFVIDKFPISRPNLTFSTLTVSNMSPEDSSIYLCSVEEVRGAFFGQGTRLTVV.

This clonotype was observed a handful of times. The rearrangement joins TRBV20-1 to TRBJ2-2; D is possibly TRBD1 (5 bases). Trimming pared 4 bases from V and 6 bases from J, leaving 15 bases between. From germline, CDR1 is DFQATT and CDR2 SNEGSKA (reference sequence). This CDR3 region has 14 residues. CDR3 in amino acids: CSAISRVVPGELFF. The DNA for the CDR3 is TGCAGTGCTATTTCCAGGGTGGTTCCCGGGGAGCTGTTTTTT.

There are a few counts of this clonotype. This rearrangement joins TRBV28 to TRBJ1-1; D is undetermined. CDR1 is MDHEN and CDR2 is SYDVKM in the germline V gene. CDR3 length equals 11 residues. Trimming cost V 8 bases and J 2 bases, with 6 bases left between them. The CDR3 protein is CASFRNTEAFF. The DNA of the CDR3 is TGTGCCAGCTTTCGAAACACTGAAGCTTTCTTT.

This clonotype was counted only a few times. The CDR3 is CASSTGVGTGELFF. As DNA, the CDR3 is TGTGCCAGCAGTACAGGGGTTGGCACCGGGGAGCTGTTTTTT. The chain recombines TRBV27 with TRBJ2-2; 7 bases are a match to TRBD1. Germline assignment: CDR1 MNHEY and CDR2 SMNVEV (reference sequence). The CDR3 has 14 residues. Trimming removed 5 bases from V and 4 bases from J; junction bases left unmatched: 4.

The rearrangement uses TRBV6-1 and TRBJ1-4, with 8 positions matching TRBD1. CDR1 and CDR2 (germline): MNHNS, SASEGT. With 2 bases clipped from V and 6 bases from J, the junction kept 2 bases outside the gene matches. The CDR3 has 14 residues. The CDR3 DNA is TGTGCCAGCAGTGAAATCAGGGGGCATGAAAAACTGTTTTTT. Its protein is CASSEIRGHEKLFF.

The CDR3 region has the DNA TGTGCCAGCAGTTACTCAGGGCGCCGAGAAAACAATGAGCAGTTCTTC. It is translated as CASSYSGRRENNEQFF. The J gene is TRBJ2-1, the V gene TRBV6-2 or TRBV6-3; D not resolved. Germline assignment: CDR1 MNHEY and CDR2 SVGEGT. Trimming pared 0 bases from V and 5 bases from J, leaving 14 bases between. This CDR3 is 16 amino acids long.

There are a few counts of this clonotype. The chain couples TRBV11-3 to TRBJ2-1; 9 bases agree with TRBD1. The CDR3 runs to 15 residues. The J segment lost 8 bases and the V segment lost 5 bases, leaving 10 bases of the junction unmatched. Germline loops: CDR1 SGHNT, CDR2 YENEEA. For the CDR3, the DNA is TGTGCCAGCAGCCCGGGACAGGGAAGGGGCGATGAGCAGTTCTTC. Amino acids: CASSPGQGRGDEQFF.

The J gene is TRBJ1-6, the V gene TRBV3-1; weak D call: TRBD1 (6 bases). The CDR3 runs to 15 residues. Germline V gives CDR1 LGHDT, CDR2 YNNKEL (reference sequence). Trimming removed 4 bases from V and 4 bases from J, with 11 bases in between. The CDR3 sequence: CASSPTGQYNSPLHF. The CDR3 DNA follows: TGTGCCAGCAGCCCTACCGGACAGTATAATTCACCCCTCCACTTT.

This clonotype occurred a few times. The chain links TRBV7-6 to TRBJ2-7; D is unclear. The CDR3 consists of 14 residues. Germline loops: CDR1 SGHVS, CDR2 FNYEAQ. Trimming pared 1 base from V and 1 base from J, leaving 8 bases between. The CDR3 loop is CASSLEAGSYEQYF. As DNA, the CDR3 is TGTGCCAGCAGCTTAGAGGCCGGTTCCTACGAGCAGTACTTC.

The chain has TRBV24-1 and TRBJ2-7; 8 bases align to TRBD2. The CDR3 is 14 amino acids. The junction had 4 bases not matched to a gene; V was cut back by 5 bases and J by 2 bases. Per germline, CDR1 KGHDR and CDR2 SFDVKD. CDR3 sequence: CATSGGGNPYEQYF. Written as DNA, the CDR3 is TGTGCCACCAGTGGCGGGGGGAACCCCTACGAGCAGTACTTC.

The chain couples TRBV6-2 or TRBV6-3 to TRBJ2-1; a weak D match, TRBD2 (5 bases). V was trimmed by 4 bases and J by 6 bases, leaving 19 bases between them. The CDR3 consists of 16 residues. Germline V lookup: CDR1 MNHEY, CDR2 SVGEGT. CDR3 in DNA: TGTGCCAGCAGTTCCCAACTAGTAATTCTAACCAATGAGCAGTTCTTC. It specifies CASSSQLVILTNEQFF.

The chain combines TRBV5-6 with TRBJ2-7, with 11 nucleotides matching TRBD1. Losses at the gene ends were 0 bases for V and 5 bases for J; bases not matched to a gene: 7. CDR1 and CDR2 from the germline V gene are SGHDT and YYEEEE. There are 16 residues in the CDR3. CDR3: CASSLVFGQGANEQYF. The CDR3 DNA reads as TGTGCCAGCAGCTTGGTCTTCGGACAGGGGGCCAACGAGCAGTACTTC.

In nucleotides, the CDR3 is TGCGCCAGCAGCTTGGCCGGCGGCAGGGGCTACACAGATACGCAGTATTTT. It translates to CASSLAGGRGYTDTQYF. The chain joins TRBV5-1 to TRBJ2-3, with D tentatively TRBD1 (6 bases). The V gene lost 0 bases and the J gene lost 2 bases, with 16 bases spanning the gap. CDR1 SGHRS and CDR2 YFSETQ come from the germline V gene. The CDR3 contains 17 residues.

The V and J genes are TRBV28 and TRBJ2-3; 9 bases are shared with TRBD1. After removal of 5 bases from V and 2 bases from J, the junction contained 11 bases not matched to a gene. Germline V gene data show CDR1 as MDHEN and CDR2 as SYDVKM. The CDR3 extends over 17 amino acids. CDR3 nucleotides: TGTGCCAGCAGTGATGGGACAGGGAACTTATTCACAGATACGCAGTATTTT. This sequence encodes CASSDGTGNLFTDTQYF.

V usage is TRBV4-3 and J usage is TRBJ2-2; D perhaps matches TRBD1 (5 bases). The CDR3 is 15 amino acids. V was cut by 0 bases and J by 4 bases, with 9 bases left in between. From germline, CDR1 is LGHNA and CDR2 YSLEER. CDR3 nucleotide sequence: TGCGCCAGCAGCCAAGACGTAGGGGTCACCGGGGAGCTGTTTTTT. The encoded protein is CASSQDVGVTGELFF.

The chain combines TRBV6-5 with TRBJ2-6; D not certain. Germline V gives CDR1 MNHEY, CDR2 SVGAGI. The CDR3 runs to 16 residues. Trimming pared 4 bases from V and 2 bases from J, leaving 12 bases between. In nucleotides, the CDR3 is TGTGCCAGCAGTTGGGGTCGCCGGGCTGGGGCCAACGTCCTGACTTTC. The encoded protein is CASSWGRRAGANVLTF.

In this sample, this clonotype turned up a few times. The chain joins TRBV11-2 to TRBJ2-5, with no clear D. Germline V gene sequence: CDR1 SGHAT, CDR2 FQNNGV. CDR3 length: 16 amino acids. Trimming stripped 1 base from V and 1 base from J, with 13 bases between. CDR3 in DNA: TGTGCCAGCAGCTTAGGGGTTGGTGGGCCCCAAGAGACCCAGTACTTC. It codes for CASSLGVGGPQETQYF. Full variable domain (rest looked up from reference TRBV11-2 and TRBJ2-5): EAGVAQSPRYKIIEKRQSVAFWCNPISGHATLYWYQQILGQGPKLLIQFQNNGVVDDSQLPKDRFSAERLKGVDSTLKIQPAKLEDSAVYLCASSLGVGGPQETQYFGPGTRLLVL.

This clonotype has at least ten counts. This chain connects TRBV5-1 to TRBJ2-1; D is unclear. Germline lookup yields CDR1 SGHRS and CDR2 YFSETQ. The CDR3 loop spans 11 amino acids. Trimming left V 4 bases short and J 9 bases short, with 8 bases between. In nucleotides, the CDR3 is TGCGCCAGCAGCCAAGAAGGTGAGCAGTTCTTC. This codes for CASSQEGEQFF.

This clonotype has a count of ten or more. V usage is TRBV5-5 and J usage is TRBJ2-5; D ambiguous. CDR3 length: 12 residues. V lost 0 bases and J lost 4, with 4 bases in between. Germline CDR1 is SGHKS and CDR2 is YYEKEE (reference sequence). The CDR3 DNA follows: TGTGCCAGCAGCTTGGCCACAGAGACCCAGTACTTC. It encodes CASSLATETQYF. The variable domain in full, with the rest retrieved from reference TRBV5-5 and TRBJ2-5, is DAGVTQSPTHLIKTRGQQVTLRCSPISGHKSVSWYQQVLGQGPQFIFQYYEKEERGRGNFPDRFSARQFPNYSSELNVNALLLGDSALYLCASSLATETQYFGPGTRLLVL.

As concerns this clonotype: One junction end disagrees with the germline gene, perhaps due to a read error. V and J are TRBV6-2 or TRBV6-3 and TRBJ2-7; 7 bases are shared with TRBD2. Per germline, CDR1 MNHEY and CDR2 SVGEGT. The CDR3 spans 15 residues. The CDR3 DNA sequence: TGTGCCAGCAGTGACTCTAGCGGTAGCTCCTACGAGCAGTACTTC. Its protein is CASSDSSGSSYEQYF.

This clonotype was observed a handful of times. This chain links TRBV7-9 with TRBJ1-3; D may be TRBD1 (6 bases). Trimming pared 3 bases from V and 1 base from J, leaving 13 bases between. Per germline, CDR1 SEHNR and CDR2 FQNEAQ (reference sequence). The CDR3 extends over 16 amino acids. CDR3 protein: CASSFVRGASGNTIYF. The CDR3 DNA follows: TGTGCCAGCAGCTTCGTACGGGGGGCATCTGGAAACACCATATATTTT.